Below are 4 T cell receptor beta chains sequenced from a single sample in a study of blood T cell repertoires in COVID-19. The repertoire was sequenced with immunoSEQ multiplex PCR; TCRdb's copy has only in-frame clones and lacks some. This sample carries about 81,000 clones, roughly nine tenths of them seen once, and the ten largest clones take approximately 5.2%. The sequencing sample was made of peripheral blood. These receptors were obtained from a woman older than 75 with active COVID-19.

This chain links TRBV11-2 with TRBJ1-2; D remains unclear. Germline values: CDR1 SGHAT, CDR2 FQNNGV. V lost 8 bases to trimming and J lost 4 bases, with 11 bases between them. The length of the CDR3 is 12 residues. The CDR3 here is CASGERLYGYTF. DNA for the CDR3: TGTGCCAGCGGGGAGCGCCTCTATGGCTACACCTTC. Full variable domain (remainder filled in from reference TRBV11-2 and TRBJ1-2): EAGVAQSPRYKIIEKRQSVAFWCNPISGHATLYWYQQILGQGPKLLIQFQNNGVVDDSQLPKDRFSAERLKGVDSTLKIQPAKLEDSAVYLCASGERLYGYTFGSGTRLTVV.

V usage is TRBV5-6 and J usage is TRBJ2-1; 12 bases align to TRBD2. Germline loops: CDR1 SGHDT, CDR2 YYEEEE. The CDR3 spans 18 residues. Unmatched junction bases numbered 7, after V lost 3 bases and J lost 0 bases. CDR3 region: CASSYRTSGITSYNEQFF. For the CDR3, the DNA is TGTGCCAGCAGCTACCGGACTAGCGGGATTACCTCCTACAATGAGCAGTTCTTC.

V is TRBV11-2 and J is TRBJ2-7, with D unclear. Germline V lookup: CDR1 SGHAT, CDR2 FQNNGV. V was clipped by 5 bases and J by 7 bases, with 9 bases between them. The CDR3 loop spans 11 amino acids. The CDR3 is CASSLTVEQYF. For the CDR3, the DNA is TGTGCCAGCAGCCTTACAGTGGAGCAGTACTTC. The full variable domain, completed using reference TRBV11-2 and TRBJ2-7, is EAGVAQSPRYKIIEKRQSVAFWCNPISGHATLYWYQQILGQGPKLLIQFQNNGVVDDSQLPKDRFSAERLKGVDSTLKIQPAKLEDSAVYLCASSLTVEQYFGPGTRLTVT.

The chain is built from TRBV27 and TRBJ2-3, with 15 bases matching TRBD2. CDR3 length: 19 amino acids. The germline gives CDR1 MNHEY, CDR2 SMNVEV (reference sequence). Trimming removed 2 bases from V and 1 base from J; junction bases left unmatched: 7. As DNA, the CDR3 is TGTGCCAGCAGTTTAATGCGGACTAGCGGGAGGGAGGGCACAGATACGCAGTATTTT. It translates to CASSLMRTSGREGTDTQYF.